This TCR beta chain is drawn from a study of blood T cell repertoires in COVID-19. Study in general: The samples span acute and convalescent COVID-19 from the United States, Italy and Spain. Sources were T cells, B-cell-depleted T cells, or PBMCs; the material itself was cDNA or gDNA.

Original analysis: Nucleated cell number was recorded as an estimate derived from reference gene primer amplification. The data were produced by immunoSEQ multiplex PCR, yet TCRdb's version contains in-frame clones alone and is incomplete. The V and J calls and clone size were taken over from that table, and D and trimming were inferred from the DNA. The table lists 100,000 to 150,000 clones, around 80% of them singletons. Germline CDR1 MDHEN, CDR2 SYDVKM. With 5 bases clipped from V and 1 base from J, the junction kept 13 bases outside the gene matches. CDR3 length: 18 amino acids. The TCR sequence derives from a man aged 35-49 years with active or convalescent COVID-19. The chain uses TRBV28 and TRBJ2-7; 11 bases match TRBD1. Sequences were obtained from peripheral blood. CDR3 sequence: CASSRTAHGTGGSYEQYF. The CDR3 coding sequence is TGTGCCAGCAGTCGGACCGCCCACGGGACAGGGGGGTCCTACGAGCAGTACTTC.